Each of the 5 T cell receptor beta chains below was sequenced from the same sample in a study of shared clonotypes between healthy human individuals. The protocol was immunoSEQ multiplex PCR, while the TCRdb copy is restricted to in-frame clones and leaves out a portion. Counted here are hundreds of thousands of clones, around 73% occurring once; the ten biggest clones make up around 1.8%. Sequencing was done on a sample of memory CD4+ T cells sorted from blood. Described subset: CD45RA-negative fraction. These receptors all come from a woman aged 30 to 39 in good health.

This clone appeared a few times. The rearrangement uses TRBV7-9 and TRBJ2-5, with TRBD2 matching over 8 bases. Germline V gives CDR1 SEHNR, CDR2 FQNEAQ (reference sequence). The V segment lost 6 bases and the J segment 2 bases; nucleotides outside the gene matches: 5. There are 14 residues in the CDR3. The CDR3: CASRKAGAQETQYF. The DNA for the CDR3 is TGTGCCAGCAGGAAAGCGGGAGCTCAAGAGACCCAGTACTTC.

The chain employs TRBV7-3 and TRBJ2-1; D possibly matches TRBD1 or TRBD2 (5 bases each). The V gene lost 2 bases and the J gene lost 9 bases, with 17 bases spanning the gap. Germline-derived CDR1 and CDR2 are SGHTA and FQGTGA. This CDR3 region has 15 residues. In DNA, the CDR3 is TGTGCCAGCAGCTTAGGGACCGCCACCCTCGGTGAGCAGTTCTTC. Residues: CASSLGTATLGEQFF.

The CDR3 spells CASSAGQGPKGEAFF. DNA of the CDR3: TGCGCCAGCAGCGCCGGACAGGGGCCAAAGGGTGAAGCTTTCTTT. This rearrangement joins TRBV5-1 to TRBJ1-1, with 9 bases matching TRBD1. Germline V CDR1 and CDR2: SGHRS, YFSETQ. V was clipped by 4 bases and J by 7 bases; unmatched bases: 11. The CDR3 is 15 amino acids.

The J gene is TRBJ2-7, the V gene TRBV30; 12 bases agree with TRBD1. Germline V gives CDR1 GTSNPN, CDR2 SVGIG (reference sequence). After removal of 5 bases from V and 6 bases from J, the junction contained 8 bases not matched to a gene. The length of the CDR3 is 14 residues. In DNA, the CDR3 is TGTGCCTGGGTATCCGGGACAGGGGGCCGCGAGCAGTACTTC. Translated: CAWVSGTGGREQYF. Full variable domain (remainder filled in from reference TRBV30 and TRBJ2-7): SQTIHQWPATLVQPVGSPLSLECTVEGTSNPNLYWYRQAAGRGLQLLFYSVGIGQISSEVPQNLSASRPQDRQFILSSKKLLLSDSGFYLCAWVSGTGGREQYFGPGTRLTVT.

This rearrangement joins TRBV28 to TRBJ1-3; no firm D call. Trimming left V 2 bases short and J 4 bases short, with 9 bases between. Per the germline V gene, CDR1 is MDHEN and CDR2 is SYDVKM. The CDR3 is made up of 14 amino acids. CDR3 sequence reads: CASSLATAGNTIYF. CDR3 bases: TGTGCCAGCAGTTTAGCGACCGCGGGAAACACCATATATTTT.